Each of the 18 T cell receptor beta chains below was sequenced from the same sample in a study of cytomegalovirus exposure and HLA in healthy donors. The PCR had 60 Vbeta and 13 Jbeta primers. Libraries were prepared by immunoSEQ multiplex PCR; TCRdb keeps only in-frame clonotypes and omits some of them. The data hold about 150,000 clones, with over 70% observed a single time. The material sequenced was PBMCs. The source of these receptors is a young man in good health and CMV-seropositive.

This chain uses TRBV7-2 with TRBJ2-1; 7 bases map to TRBD2. The V segment lost 5 bases and the J segment 5 bases; nucleotides outside the gene matches: 9. Looked up from germline, CDR1 is SGHTA and CDR2 is FQGNSA. CDR3 length: 15 residues. CDR3 DNA: TGTGCCAGCAGCGTGACTAGCACTTTGAACAATGAGCAGTTCTTC. This encodes CASSVTSTLNNEQFF.

The gene calls are TRBV5-1 and TRBJ1-4, with 7 bases identical to TRBD1. Germline trimming cut 5 bases from V and 0 bases from J; bases unmatched to any gene: 4. CDR1 and CDR2 from the germline V gene are SGHRS and YFSETQ. The CDR3 has 15 residues. The DNA of the CDR3 is TGCGCCAGCAGTTCCGACAGGGCAACTAATGAAAAACTGTTTTTT. The encoded protein is CASSSDRATNEKLFF.

The genes are TRBV10-1 and TRBJ2-2; D might be TRBD2 (5 bases). The V end was cut by 0 bases, the J end by 3 bases, with 8 bases between. The germline gives CDR1 WNHNN, CDR2 SYGVQD (reference sequence). The CDR3 totals 15 residues. CDR3 region: CASSESDSYTGELFF. The CDR3 bases are TGCGCCAGCAGTGAGTCGGACTCATACACCGGGGAGCTGTTTTTT.

The rearrangement links TRBV7-2 to TRBJ2-7; 7 bases are shared with TRBD1. The CDR3 is 14 residues long. The V and J ends lost 5 bases and 3 bases, in that order; junction bases with no gene match: 7. CDR1 and CDR2 (germline): SGHTA, FQGNSA. Here the CDR3 reads CASSHPDRDYEQYF. The CDR3 nucleotides read TGTGCCAGCAGCCACCCCGACAGGGACTACGAGCAGTACTTC.

The chain is built from TRBV10-3 and TRBJ2-3; 9 bases are shared with TRBD2. V shed 1 base and J 1 base; nucleotides not matched to a gene: 6. The CDR3 is 17 residues long. Looked up from germline, CDR1 is ENHRY and CDR2 is SYGVKD. Here the CDR3 DNA reads TGTGCCATCAGTGAGTATATGAGGACTAGCGGCACAGATACGCAGTATTTT. This encodes CAISEYMRTSGTDTQYF.

J is TRBJ2-7 and V is TRBV4-2; 8 nucleotides agree with TRBD2. The trim removed 0 bases at V and 5 bases at J, leaving 9 bases unmatched. The CDR3 consists of 16 residues. Germline CDR1 LGHNA, CDR2 YNFKEQ. In DNA form, the CDR3 reads TGTGCCAGCAGCCAAGAGGAGGCGGGAGGTATCAACGAGCAGTACTTC. As protein: CASSQEEAGGINEQYF.

The chain employs TRBV4-2 and TRBJ2-1; D ambiguous. V lost 4 bases, J lost 3 bases, and 16 bases lay in between. The CDR3 extends over 16 amino acids. CDR1 LGHNA and CDR2 YNFKEQ come from the germline V gene. The CDR3 reads CASSPMVAANYNEQFF. The CDR3 DNA reads TGTGCCAGCAGCCCCATGGTTGCGGCCAACTACAATGAGCAGTTCTTC.

This chain joins TRBV28 and TRBJ2-7, with TRBD1 matching over 7 bases. Trimming at V came to 4 bases and at J to 6 bases, leaving 9 bases not matched to a gene. Germline CDR1 is MDHEN and CDR2 is SYDVKM. The CDR3 runs to 14 residues. DNA for the CDR3: TGTGCCAGCAGTTCCCCGGGACAGATCCGCGAGCAGTACTTC. Protein product: CASSSPGQIREQYF.

V usage is TRBV11-2 and J usage is TRBJ2-7; 12 nucleotides line up with TRBD2. Germline CDR1 is SGHAT and CDR2 is FQNNGV. This CDR3 is built from 17 residues. Unmatched junction bases numbered 10, after V lost 5 bases and J lost 2 bases. CDR3 DNA sequence: TGTGCCAGCAGCCTCCCCTATCGGACTAGCGGGGCCTACGAGCAGTACTTC. This gives the protein CASSLPYRTSGAYEQYF. The full variable domain, with the rest looked up from reference TRBV11-2 and TRBJ2-7, is EAGVAQSPRYKIIEKRQSVAFWCNPISGHATLYWYQQILGQGPKLLIQFQNNGVVDDSQLPKDRFSAERLKGVDSTLKIQPAKLEDSAVYLCASSLPYRTSGAYEQYFGPGTRLTVT.

The chain joins TRBV9 to TRBJ2-1; 7 bases are a match to TRBD2. V trimming: 2 bases; J trimming: 4 bases; junction bases outside the gene matches: 9. Germline-derived CDR1 and CDR2 are SGDLS and YYNGEE. This CDR3 region has 16 residues. The CDR3 sequence: CASSVRPGTMYNEQFF. The CDR3 DNA is TGTGCCAGCAGCGTTCGTCCCGGGACTATGTACAATGAGCAGTTCTTC.

This sequence joins TRBV5-6 and TRBJ2-1; 8 positions match TRBD2. This CDR3 is 14 amino acids long. The germline V gene has CDR1 SGHDT and CDR2 YYEEEE. J lost 6 bases, V lost 5 bases, and 7 bases had no gene match. This CDR3 is CASSSSGRFNEQFF. DNA of the CDR3: TGTGCCAGCAGTTCAAGCGGGAGATTCAATGAGCAGTTCTTC.

The chain employs TRBV18 and TRBJ1-2; 8 bases agree with TRBD1. With 8 bases clipped from V and 3 bases from J, the junction kept 5 bases outside the gene matches. The CDR3 length is 13 residues. Germline lookup yields CDR1 KGHSH and CDR2 LQKENI. The CDR3 DNA reads TGTGCCAGCCTCAAGACAGGGGACTATGGCTACACCTTC. It codes for CASLKTGDYGYTF.

Comments on this clone: Mismatch with germline at one junction end may stem from a read error. The chain combines TRBV15 with TRBJ2-5; TRBD2 matches at 12 bases. Looked up from germline, CDR1 is LNHNV and CDR2 is YYDKDF (reference sequence). The CDR3 totals 16 residues. CDR3 loop: CATSRDPLAGGPGRDF. The CDR3 nucleotides read TGTGCCACCAGCAGAGATCCCCTAGCGGGAGGGCCTGGCAGGGACTTC.

The chain employs TRBV5-1 and TRBJ1-6; D possibly corresponds to TRBD1 (6 bases). CDR3 length equals 16 residues. Trimming stripped 4 bases from V and 5 bases from J, with 16 bases between. CDR1 and CDR2 (germline): SGHRS, YFSETQ. CDR3: CASSPHWGQNNSPLHF. CDR3 DNA sequence: TGCGCCAGCAGCCCCCATTGGGGACAAAATAATTCACCCCTCCACTTT.

The chain is built from TRBV9 and TRBJ2-3; 11 nucleotides match TRBD2. The germline gives CDR1 SGDLS, CDR2 YYNGEE. The CDR3 contains 20 residues. V lost 3 bases to trimming and J lost 0 bases; unmatched junction nucleotides: 15. The CDR3: CASSAIAGGLSPVSTDTQYF. CDR3 in DNA: TGTGCCAGCAGCGCGATAGCGGGAGGGTTATCCCCCGTAAGCACAGATACGCAGTATTTT. The whole variable domain, remainder taken from reference TRBV9 and TRBJ2-3, is DSGVTQTPKHLITATGQRVTLRCSPRSGDLSVYWYQQSLDQGLQFLIQYYNGEERAKGNILERFSAQQFPDLHSELNLSSLELGDSALYFCASSAIAGGLSPVSTDTQYFGPGTRLTVL.

V gene TRBV18 combines with J gene TRBJ2-5, with 7 bases identical to TRBD1. The CDR3 covers 15 residues. Germline V gives CDR1 KGHSH, CDR2 LQKENI. The V segment lost 2 bases and the J segment 2 bases; nucleotides outside the gene matches: 5. The CDR3 here is CASSPNRGQQETQYF. In DNA form, the CDR3 reads TGTGCCAGCTCACCAAATAGGGGACAGCAAGAGACCCAGTACTTC.

V is TRBV7-9 and J is TRBJ1-5; D is possibly TRBD1 (5 bases). V was clipped by 8 bases and J by 3 bases, with 8 bases between them. Germline V gene data show CDR1 as SEHNR and CDR2 as FQNEAQ (reference sequence). This CDR3 has 12 residues. In nucleotides, the CDR3 is TGTGCCAGCGGCAGGGTCAATCAGCCCCAGCATTTT. Protein sequence: CASGRVNQPQHF.

The sample holds a few counts of this clone. The chain employs TRBV10-3 and TRBJ2-7; perhaps TRBD1 as D (6 bases). Germline V gene lookup returns CDR1 ENHRY and CDR2 SYGVKD. The CDR3 consists of 12 residues. The V and J ends lost 5 bases and 6 bases respectively, with 11 bases between them. The CDR3 DNA is TGTGCCATCAGTCCAACAGGGCGCGAGCAGTACTTC. Amino acids: CAISPTGREQYF.